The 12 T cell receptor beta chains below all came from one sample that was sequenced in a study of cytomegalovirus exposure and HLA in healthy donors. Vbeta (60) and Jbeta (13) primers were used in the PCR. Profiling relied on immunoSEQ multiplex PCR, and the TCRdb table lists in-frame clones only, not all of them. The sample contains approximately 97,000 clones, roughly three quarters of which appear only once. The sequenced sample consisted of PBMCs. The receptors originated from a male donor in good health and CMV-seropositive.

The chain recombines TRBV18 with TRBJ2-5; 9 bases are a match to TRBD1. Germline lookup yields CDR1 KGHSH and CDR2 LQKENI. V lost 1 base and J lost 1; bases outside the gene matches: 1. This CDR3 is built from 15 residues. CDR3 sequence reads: CASSPQGQGQETQYF. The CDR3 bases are TGTGCCAGCTCACCACAGGGACAGGGCCAAGAGACCCAGTACTTC.

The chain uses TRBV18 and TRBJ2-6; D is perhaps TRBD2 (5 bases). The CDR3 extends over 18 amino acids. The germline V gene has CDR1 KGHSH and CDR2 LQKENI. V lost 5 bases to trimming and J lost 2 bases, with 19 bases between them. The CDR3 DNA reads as TGTGCCAGCTCATTTACTTCGGGGTCTGCGACTGGGGCCAACGTCCTGACTTTC. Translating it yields CASSFTSGSATGANVLTF.

The CDR3 region has the DNA TGTGCCAGCAGCGTAGGGACAGGGGGCTTACAGCCCCAGCATTTT. Amino acid sequence: CASSVGTGGLQPQHF. The V gene is TRBV9, the J gene TRBJ1-5; 11 bases align to TRBD1. V lost 0 bases and J lost 7; bases outside the gene matches: 3. The V gene's germline CDR1 is SGDLS and CDR2 YYNGEE. The CDR3 totals 15 residues.

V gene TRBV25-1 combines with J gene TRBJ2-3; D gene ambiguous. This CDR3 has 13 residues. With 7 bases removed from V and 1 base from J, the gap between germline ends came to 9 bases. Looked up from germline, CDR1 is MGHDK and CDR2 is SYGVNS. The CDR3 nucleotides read TGTGCCAGCAACCCCCAGGGCACAGATACGCAGTATTTT. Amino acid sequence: CASNPQGTDTQYF.

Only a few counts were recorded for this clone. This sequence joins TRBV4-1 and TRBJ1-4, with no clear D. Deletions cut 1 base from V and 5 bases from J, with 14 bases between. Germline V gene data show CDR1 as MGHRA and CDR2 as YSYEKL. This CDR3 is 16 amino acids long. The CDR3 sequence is CASSQVERAGNEKLFF. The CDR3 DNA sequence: TGCGCCAGCAGCCAAGTCGAAAGGGCGGGCAATGAAAAACTGTTTTTT.

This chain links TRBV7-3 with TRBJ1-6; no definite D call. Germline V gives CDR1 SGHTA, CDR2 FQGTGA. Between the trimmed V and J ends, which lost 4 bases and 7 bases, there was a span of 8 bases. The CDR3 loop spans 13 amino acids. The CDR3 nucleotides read TGTGCCAGCAGCTATGGAGGGAATTCACCCCTCCACTTT. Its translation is CASSYGGNSPLHF.

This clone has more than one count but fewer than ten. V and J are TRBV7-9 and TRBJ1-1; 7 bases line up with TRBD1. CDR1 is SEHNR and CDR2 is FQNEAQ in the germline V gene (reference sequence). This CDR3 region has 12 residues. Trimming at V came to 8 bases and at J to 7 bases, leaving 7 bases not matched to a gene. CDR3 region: CASVRDSIEAFF. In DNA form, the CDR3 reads TGTGCCAGCGTCCGGGACAGCATTGAAGCTTTCTTT.

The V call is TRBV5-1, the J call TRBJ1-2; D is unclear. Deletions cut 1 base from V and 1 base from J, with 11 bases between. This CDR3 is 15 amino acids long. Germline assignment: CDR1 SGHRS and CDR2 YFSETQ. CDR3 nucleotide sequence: TGCGCCAGCAGCTTGCGTTGGCAGGATAACTATGGCTACACCTTC. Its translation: CASSLRWQDNYGYTF.

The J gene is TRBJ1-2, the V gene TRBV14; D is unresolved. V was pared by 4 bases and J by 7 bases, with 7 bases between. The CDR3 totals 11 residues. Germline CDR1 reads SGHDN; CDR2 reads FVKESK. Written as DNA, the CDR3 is TGTGCCAGCAGCCCCGGCGGTGGCTACACCTTC. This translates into CASSPGGGYTF.

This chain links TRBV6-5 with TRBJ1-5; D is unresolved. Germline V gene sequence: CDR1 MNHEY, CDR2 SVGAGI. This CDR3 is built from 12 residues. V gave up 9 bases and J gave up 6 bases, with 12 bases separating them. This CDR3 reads CASWFLGQPQHF. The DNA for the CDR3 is TGTGCCAGTTGGTTTCTAGGTCAGCCCCAGCATTTT.

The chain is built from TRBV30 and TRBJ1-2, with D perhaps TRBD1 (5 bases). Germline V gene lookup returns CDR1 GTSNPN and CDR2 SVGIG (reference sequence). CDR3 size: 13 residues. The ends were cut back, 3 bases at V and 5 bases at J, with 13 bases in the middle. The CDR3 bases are TGTGCCTGGAGACCAGACAGCTTGTATGGCTACACCTTC. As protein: CAWRPDSLYGYTF. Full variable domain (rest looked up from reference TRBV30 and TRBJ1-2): SQTIHQWPATLVQPVGSPLSLECTVEGTSNPNLYWYRQAAGRGLQLLFYSVGIGQISSEVPQNLSASRPQDRQFILSSKKLLLSDSGFYLCAWRPDSLYGYTFGSGTRLTVV.

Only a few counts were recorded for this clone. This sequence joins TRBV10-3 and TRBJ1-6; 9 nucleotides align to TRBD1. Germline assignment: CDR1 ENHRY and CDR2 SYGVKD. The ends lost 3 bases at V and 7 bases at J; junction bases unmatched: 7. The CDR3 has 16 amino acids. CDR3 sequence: CAISDSSGTGNSPLHF. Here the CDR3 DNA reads TGTGCCATCAGTGACAGTTCGGGGACAGGGAATTCACCCCTCCACTTT.